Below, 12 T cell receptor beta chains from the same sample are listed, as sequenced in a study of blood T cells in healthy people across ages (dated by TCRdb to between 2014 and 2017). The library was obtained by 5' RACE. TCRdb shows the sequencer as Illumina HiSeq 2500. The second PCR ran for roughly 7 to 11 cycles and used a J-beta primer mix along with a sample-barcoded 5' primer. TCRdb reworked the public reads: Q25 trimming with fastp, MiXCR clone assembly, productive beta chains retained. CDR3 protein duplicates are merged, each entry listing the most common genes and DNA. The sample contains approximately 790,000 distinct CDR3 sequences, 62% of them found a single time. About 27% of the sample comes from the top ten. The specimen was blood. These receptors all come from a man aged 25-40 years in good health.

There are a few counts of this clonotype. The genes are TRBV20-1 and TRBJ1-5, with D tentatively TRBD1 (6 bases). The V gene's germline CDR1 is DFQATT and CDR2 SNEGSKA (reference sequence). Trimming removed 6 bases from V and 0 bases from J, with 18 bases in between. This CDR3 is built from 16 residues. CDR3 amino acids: CSARTALPYSNQPQHF. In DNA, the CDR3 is TGCAGTGCCCGGACAGCTCTCCCCTATAGCAATCAGCCCCAGCATTTT.

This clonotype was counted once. Written as DNA, the CDR3 is TGCAGTGCCGGAAAACTAGCGGGGGGGCCCAATGAGCAGTTCTTC. Its protein is CSAGKLAGGPNEQFF. The chain recombines TRBV20-1 with TRBJ2-1; 13 bases are a match to TRBD2. CDR1 and CDR2 from the germline V gene are DFQATT and SNEGSKA (reference sequence). The CDR3 is made up of 15 amino acids. V was pared by 6 bases and J by 6 bases, with 8 bases of the junction left unmatched.

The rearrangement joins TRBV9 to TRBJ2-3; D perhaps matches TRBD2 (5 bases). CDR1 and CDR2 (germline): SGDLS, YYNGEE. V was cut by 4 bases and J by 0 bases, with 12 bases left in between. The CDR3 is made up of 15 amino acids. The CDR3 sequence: CASSLSGPSTDTQYF. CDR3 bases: TGTGCCAGCAGCTTGAGCGGCCCGAGCACAGATACGCAGTATTTT.

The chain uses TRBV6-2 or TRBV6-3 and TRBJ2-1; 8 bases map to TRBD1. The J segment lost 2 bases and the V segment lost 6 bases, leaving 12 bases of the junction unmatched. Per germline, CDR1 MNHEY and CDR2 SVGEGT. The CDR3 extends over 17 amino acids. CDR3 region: CASRRLGTGLTYNEQFF. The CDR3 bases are TGTGCCAGCAGGCGATTGGGGACAGGTCTCACCTACAATGAGCAGTTCTTC.

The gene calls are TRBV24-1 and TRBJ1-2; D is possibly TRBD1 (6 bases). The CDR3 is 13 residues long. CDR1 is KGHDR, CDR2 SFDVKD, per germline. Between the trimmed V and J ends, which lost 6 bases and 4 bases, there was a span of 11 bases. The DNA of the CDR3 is TGTGCCACCAGTAGGACAGCCACCTATGGCTACACCTTC. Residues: CATSRTATYGYTF.

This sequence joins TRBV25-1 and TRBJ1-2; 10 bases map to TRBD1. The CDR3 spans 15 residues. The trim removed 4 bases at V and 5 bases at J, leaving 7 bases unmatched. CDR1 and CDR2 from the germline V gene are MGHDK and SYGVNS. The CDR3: CASSAAGTGEYGYTF. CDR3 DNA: TGTGCCAGCAGTGCGGCCGGGACAGGGGAATATGGCTACACCTTC.

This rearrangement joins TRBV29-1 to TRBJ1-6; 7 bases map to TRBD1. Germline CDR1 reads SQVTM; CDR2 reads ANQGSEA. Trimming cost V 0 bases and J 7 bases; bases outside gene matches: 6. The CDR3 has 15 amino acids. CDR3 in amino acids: CSVEDKQGFNSPLHF. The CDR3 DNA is TGCAGCGTTGAAGATAAACAGGGGTTCAATTCACCCCTCCACTTT.

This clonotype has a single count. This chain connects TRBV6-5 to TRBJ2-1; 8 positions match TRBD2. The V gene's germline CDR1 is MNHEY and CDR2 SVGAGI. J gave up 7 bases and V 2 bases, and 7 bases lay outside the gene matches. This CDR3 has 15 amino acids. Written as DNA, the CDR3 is TGTGCCAGCAGTTACCCCGGGGGGGCCGGGAATGAGCAGTTCTTC. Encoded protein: CASSYPGGAGNEQFF.

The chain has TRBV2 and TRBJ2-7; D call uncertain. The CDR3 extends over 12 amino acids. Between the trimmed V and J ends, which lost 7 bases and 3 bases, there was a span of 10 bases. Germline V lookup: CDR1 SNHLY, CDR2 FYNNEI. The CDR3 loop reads CASIHDNYEQYF. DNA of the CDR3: TGTGCCAGCATTCACGATAACTACGAGCAGTACTTC. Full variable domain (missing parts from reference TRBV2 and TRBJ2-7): EPEVTQTPSHQVTQMGQEVILRCVPISNHLYFYWYRQILGQKVEFLVSFYNNEISEKSEIFDDQFSVERPDGSNFTLKIRSTKLEDSAMYFCASIHDNYEQYFGPGTRLTVT.

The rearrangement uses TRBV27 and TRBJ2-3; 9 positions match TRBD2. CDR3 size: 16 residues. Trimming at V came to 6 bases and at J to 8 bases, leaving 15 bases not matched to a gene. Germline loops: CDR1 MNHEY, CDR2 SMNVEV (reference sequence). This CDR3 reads CASRRLAGDLRSTQYF. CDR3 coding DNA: TGTGCCAGCAGGAGATTAGCGGGGGACCTACGTAGTACGCAGTATTTT.

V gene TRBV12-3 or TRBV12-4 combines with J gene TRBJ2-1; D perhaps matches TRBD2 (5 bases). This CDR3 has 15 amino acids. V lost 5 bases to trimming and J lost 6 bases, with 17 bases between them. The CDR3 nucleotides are TGTGCCAGCAGTCGAGGGCCCAACGGTGTCAATGAGCAGTTCTTC. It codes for CASSRGPNGVNEQFF.

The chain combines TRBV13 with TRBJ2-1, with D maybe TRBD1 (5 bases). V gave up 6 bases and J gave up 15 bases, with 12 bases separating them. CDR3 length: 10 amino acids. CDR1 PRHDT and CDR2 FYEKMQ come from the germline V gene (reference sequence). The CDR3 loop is CASRVTGTFF. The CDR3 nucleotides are TGTGCCAGCAGGGTTACAGGTACGTTCTTC. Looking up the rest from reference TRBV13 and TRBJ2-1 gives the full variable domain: AAGVIQSPRHLIKEKRETATLKCYPIPRHDTVYWYQQGPGQDPQFLISFYEKMQSDKGSIPDRFSAQQFSDYHSELNMSSLELGDSALYFCASRVTGTFFGPGTRLTVL.